This TCR beta chain stems from a study of shared clonotypes between healthy human individuals. Study in general: There were three CD4 naive, three CD4 memory, two CD8 naive and one CD8 memory plates per donor.

General observations from the study: Of the naive CD4 clonotypes, around 5% were shared across several donors.

Original handling: Quality scores were absent from the junction-only immunoSEQ sequences, so filtering differed. Only in-frame clones appear in the TCRdb table, and some are missing; sequencing was by immunoSEQ multiplex PCR. The DNA gave D and trimming, while V, J and clone size come from that table. The data show more than 2,000,000 clones, about 92% seen once. V was pared by 4 bases and J by 2 bases, with 2 bases of the junction left unmatched. The germline CDR1 and CDR2 sequences are SGHRS and YFSETQ. The CDR3 totals 13 residues. Note on this clone: Its antigen is not known.

Source material: naive CD4+ T cells sorted from blood. Indicated subset: CD45RA+ positively selected. The rearrangement uses TRBV5-1 and TRBJ1-2; 7 nucleotides match TRBD1. This clonotype was obtained from a young man in good health. CDR3 DNA sequence: TGCGCCAGCAGCGGGGACAGAAACTATGGCTACACCTTC. It is translated as CASSGDRNYGYTF. Filled out from reference TRBV5-1 and TRBJ1-2, the complete variable domain reads KAGVTQTPRYLIKTRGQQVTLSCSPISGHRSVSWYQQTPGQGLQFLFEYFSETQRNKGNFPGRFSGRQFSNSRSEMNVSTLELGDSALYLCASSGDRNYGYTFGSGTRLTVV.